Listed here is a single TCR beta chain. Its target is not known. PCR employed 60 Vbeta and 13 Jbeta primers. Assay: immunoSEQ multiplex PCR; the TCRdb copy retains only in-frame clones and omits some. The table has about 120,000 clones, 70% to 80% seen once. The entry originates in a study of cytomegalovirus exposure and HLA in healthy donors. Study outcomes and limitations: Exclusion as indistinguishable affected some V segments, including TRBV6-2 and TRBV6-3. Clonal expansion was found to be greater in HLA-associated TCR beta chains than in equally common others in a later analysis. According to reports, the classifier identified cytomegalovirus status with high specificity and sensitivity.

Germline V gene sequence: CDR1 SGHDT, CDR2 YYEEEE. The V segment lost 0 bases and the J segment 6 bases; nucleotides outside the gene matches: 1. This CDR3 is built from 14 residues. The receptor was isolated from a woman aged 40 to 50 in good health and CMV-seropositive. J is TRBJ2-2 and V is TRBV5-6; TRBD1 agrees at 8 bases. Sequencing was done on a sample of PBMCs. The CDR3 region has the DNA TGTGCCAGCAGCTTGGGGACAGGGCCCGGGGAGCTGTTTTTT. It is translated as CASSLGTGPGELFF.